Presented here are 24 T cell receptor beta chains from one specimen sequenced in a study of blood T cell repertoires in COVID-19. Only in-frame clones appear in the TCRdb table, and some are missing; sequencing was by immunoSEQ multiplex PCR. Among over 200,000 clones listed, just under 90% were seen once. Sequencing was performed on peripheral blood. All receptors derive from a man aged 60-69 years who had recovered from COVID-19.

The genes are TRBV24-1 and TRBJ2-7, with 7 bases fitting TRBD1. The CDR3 runs 13 residues. CDR1 KGHDR and CDR2 SFDVKD come from the germline V gene. Trimming at V came to 4 bases and at J to 6 bases, leaving 5 bases not matched to a gene. CDR3 amino acids: CATSDTTGPEQYF. The CDR3 DNA reads TGTGCCACCAGTGACACGACAGGGCCCGAGCAGTACTTC.

This sequence joins TRBV19 and TRBJ1-2; possible D gene TRBD1, 6 bases. V shed 8 bases and J shed 2 bases, with 15 bases lying between them. Germline CDR1 LNHDA, CDR2 SQIVND (reference sequence). The CDR3 is made up of 14 amino acids. As DNA, the CDR3 is TGTGCCAGTTCCAGTCCAGGACAGAACTATGGCTACACCTTC. It is translated as CASSSPGQNYGYTF.

This chain links TRBV11-1 with TRBJ2-7; D might be TRBD2 (6 bases). This CDR3 region has 13 residues. V lost 5 bases and J 4 bases, leaving 12 bases between the germline ends. Germline loops: CDR1 SGHAT, CDR2 FQDESV (reference sequence). As DNA, the CDR3 is TGTGCCAGCAGCCTAAGGAGGGGTTACGAGCAGTACTTC. Translated, it gives CASSLRRGYEQYF.

The rearrangement uses TRBV6-6 and TRBJ2-1, with 7 bases lining up with TRBD1. J gave up 2 bases and V 5 bases, and 12 bases lay outside the gene matches. The germline V gene has CDR1 MNHNY and CDR2 SVGAGI (reference sequence). The length of the CDR3 is 17 residues. The DNA for the CDR3 is TGTGCCAGCAGTCGCTCCCCGACAGGGTTCACCTACAATGAGCAGTTCTTC. Its translation is CASSRSPTGFTYNEQFF.

The rearrangement joins TRBV7-3 to TRBJ2-5; no reliable D call. Germline CDR1 and CDR2: SGHTA and FQGTGA. V lost 5 bases and J 0 bases, leaving 7 bases between the germline ends. CDR3 length: 13 amino acids. The CDR3 DNA reads as TGTGCCAGCAGCACTACGTACCAAGAGACCCAGTACTTC. This codes for CASSTTYQETQYF.

This clone was counted only a few times. The chain has TRBV7-9 and TRBJ1-2, with D perhaps matching TRBD1 (5 bases). V was clipped by 5 bases and J by 4 bases, with 11 bases between them. Germline V gene lookup returns CDR1 SEHNR and CDR2 FQNEAQ (reference sequence). This CDR3 comprises 13 residues. The CDR3 DNA follows: TGTGCCAGCAGCCGACAGCTACTCTATGGCTACACCTTC. It is translated as CASSRQLLYGYTF. The full variable domain, its missing parts supplied by reference TRBV7-9 and TRBJ1-2, is DTGVSQNPRHKITKRGQNVTFRCDPISEHNRLYWYRQTLGQGPEFLTYFQNEAQLEKSRLLSDRFSAERPKGSFSTLEIQRTEQGDSAMYLCASSRQLLYGYTFGSGTRLTVV.

In this sample, this clone turned up once. The rearrangement links TRBV19 to TRBJ1-5, with 9 bases aligning to TRBD1. The germline CDR1 and CDR2 sequences are LNHDA and SQIVND (reference sequence). V shed 1 base and J 6 bases; nucleotides not matched to a gene: 7. The CDR3 is 16 residues long. The CDR3 loop is CASSIGTGGLAQPQHF. The CDR3 DNA reads as TGTGCCAGTAGTATAGGAACAGGGGGCCTGGCTCAGCCCCAGCATTTT.

The chain joins TRBV7-9 to TRBJ1-1; D unresolved. The CDR3 spans 12 residues. Per germline, CDR1 SEHNR and CDR2 FQNEAQ (reference sequence). Trimming removed 5 bases at V and 1 base at J, with 5 bases between. As DNA, the CDR3 is TGTGCCAGCAGCCCTACGAACACTGAAGCTTTCTTT. This gives the protein CASSPTNTEAFF.

The chain links TRBV14 to TRBJ1-2; 9 nucleotides match TRBD1. This CDR3 spans 14 amino acids. J was trimmed by 6 bases and V by 1 base; bases with no gene match: 3. Germline V gene data show CDR1 as SGHDN and CDR2 as FVKESK. The DNA for the CDR3 is TGTGCCAGCAGCCAAGGGACAGGGGCCCATGGCTACACCTTC. Translation gives CASSQGTGAHGYTF.

In DNA form, the CDR3 reads TGTGCCAGCAGCGTAGGGACAGATCCCAGCTACGAGCAGTACTTC. Its translation: CASSVGTDPSYEQYF. The rearrangement links TRBV9 to TRBJ2-7, with a tentative D call TRBD1 (6 bases). V was pared by 0 bases and J by 3 bases, with 13 bases between. This CDR3 region has 15 residues. CDR1 SGDLS and CDR2 YYNGEE come from the germline V gene.

This sequence joins TRBV6-2 or TRBV6-3 and TRBJ1-5, with a tentative D call TRBD1 (5 bases). Germline values: CDR1 MNHEY, CDR2 SVGEGT. Deletions cut 6 bases from V and 6 bases from J, with 24 bases between. The CDR3 is made up of 17 amino acids. CDR3 bases: TGTGCCAGCAGACCTGGTGGGGCACAGGATGTAACTCAGCCCCAGCATTTT. The encoded protein is CASRPGGAQDVTQPQHF.

This clone was seen a single time. This chain joins TRBV5-1 and TRBJ1-2, with D tentatively TRBD1 (5 bases). The CDR3 runs 14 residues. V shed 0 bases and J shed 10 bases, with 16 bases lying between them. Per the germline V gene, CDR1 is SGHRS and CDR2 is YFSETQ. Written as DNA, the CDR3 is TGCGCCAGCAGCTTGGGTCAGGGTAATAGGAACTACACCTTC. It codes for CASSLGQGNRNYTF.

The chain combines TRBV9 with TRBJ1-6; no clear D. Deletions cut 1 base from V and 5 bases from J, with 13 bases between. Germline V gene data show CDR1 as SGDLS and CDR2 as YYNGEE. The CDR3 sequence is 16 residues long. The CDR3 bases are TGTGCCAGCAGCGTAAGGTCGACACTTAATAATTCACCCCTCCACTTT. Protein sequence: CASSVRSTLNNSPLHF.

The gene calls are TRBV7-3 and TRBJ1-1; TRBD1 is a possible D gene (6 bases). CDR3 length: 13 amino acids. Trimming left V 3 bases short and J 9 bases short, with 14 bases between. The germline V gene encodes CDR1 SGHTA and CDR2 FQGTGA. CDR3 nucleotides: TGTGCCAGCAGCTTGGACAGTGCCGGCAAAGCTTTCTTT. Amino acid sequence: CASSLDSAGKAFF.

The chain has TRBV19 and TRBJ2-4, with TRBD2 identical over 13 bases. This CDR3 contains 14 residues. Germline CDR1 is LNHDA and CDR2 is SQIVND (reference sequence). The trim removed 9 bases at V and 8 bases at J, leaving 7 bases unmatched. The CDR3: CASTSGRALDIQYF. The CDR3 nucleotides are TGTGCCAGCACTAGCGGGAGGGCGCTAGACATTCAGTACTTC.

This chain links TRBV6-5 with TRBJ1-5; TRBD1 matches at 11 bases. CDR1 and CDR2 from the germline V gene are MNHEY and SVGAGI. There are 15 residues in the CDR3. V lost 8 bases, J lost 6 bases, and 9 bases stayed unmatched. The CDR3 nucleotides read TGTGCCAGCGTAGCGGGACAGGGGGACCTTCAGCCCCAGCATTTT. As protein: CASVAGQGDLQPQHF.

The chain employs TRBV7-3 and TRBJ2-2; D is ambiguous. V lost 8 bases to trimming and J lost 3 bases, with 13 bases between them. CDR3 length: 14 residues. Germline V gene data show CDR1 as SGHTA and CDR2 as FQGTGA. The DNA for the CDR3 is TGTGCCAGCTCCTCGACTGGATACACCGGGGAGCTGTTTTTT. Protein product: CASSSTGYTGELFF.

V usage is TRBV5-1 and J usage is TRBJ2-3; 11 bases are shared with TRBD1. The CDR3 consists of 15 residues. With 3 bases clipped from V and 4 bases from J, the junction kept 4 bases outside the gene matches. Germline V CDR1 and CDR2: SGHRS, YFSETQ. Here the CDR3 DNA reads TGCGCCAGCAGCTCTCGGACAGGGGGCCCAGATACGCAGTATTTT. Translated, it gives CASSSRTGGPDTQYF.

The V gene is TRBV28, the J gene TRBJ2-7, with D perhaps matching TRBD1 (5 bases). Germline V gene data show CDR1 as MDHEN and CDR2 as SYDVKM. V dropped 6 bases and J dropped 3 bases, with 15 bases sitting between them. The CDR3 is made up of 14 amino acids. The CDR3 sequence is CASRTRRQNYEQYF. The CDR3 region has the DNA TGTGCCAGCAGGACTCGCAGACAGAACTACGAGCAGTACTTC.

The chain couples TRBV7-2 to TRBJ1-1; no reliable D call. The length of the CDR3 is 13 residues. Trimming removed 6 bases from V and 4 bases from J, with 12 bases in between. CDR1 and CDR2 from the germline V gene are SGHTA and FQGNSA. The CDR3 loop reads CASSPRLATEAFF. The CDR3 DNA follows: TGTGCCAGCAGTCCTAGACTGGCCACTGAAGCTTTCTTT.

The V call is TRBV6-5, the J call TRBJ2-1; 13 bases map to TRBD2. Germline CDR1 is MNHEY and CDR2 is SVGAGI. The CDR3 loop spans 16 amino acids. Losses at the gene ends were 3 bases for V and 7 bases for J; bases not matched to a gene: 6. CDR3 in DNA: TGTGCCAGCAGTTATCCCGGGACTAGCGGGGCTAATGAGCAGTTCTTC. Protein: CASSYPGTSGANEQFF.

This clone was detected only once. The CDR3 spells CASSVAGGRATEAFF. For the CDR3, the DNA is TGTGCCAGCAGCGTAGCGGGGGGCAGGGCCACTGAAGCTTTCTTT. J is TRBJ1-1 and V is TRBV9; D is possibly TRBD1 (6 bases). This CDR3 contains 15 residues. The V end lost 0 bases, the J end lost 4 bases, and 13 bases lay between the germline ends. CDR1 is SGDLS and CDR2 is YYNGEE in the germline V gene.

This clone occurred a few times. The V gene is TRBV7-9, the J gene TRBJ2-5; D is uncertain. V was clipped by 3 bases and J by 5 bases, with 13 bases between them. This CDR3 is built from 14 residues. The germline gives CDR1 SEHNR, CDR2 FQNEAQ (reference sequence). The chain's CDR3 is CASSFLLSAETQYF. DNA for the CDR3: TGTGCCAGCAGCTTTCTTCTAAGTGCGGAGACCCAGTACTTC.

This sequence joins TRBV5-4 and TRBJ2-1; 7 nucleotides agree with TRBD2. V was pared by 3 bases and J by 3 bases, with 3 bases of the junction left unmatched. Germline V lookup: CDR1 SGHNT, CDR2 YYREEE (reference sequence). The CDR3 runs to 14 residues. For the CDR3, the DNA is TGTGCCAGCAGCTCCCGGGACTACTACAATGAGCAGTTCTTC. Its protein product is CASSSRDYYNEQFF.